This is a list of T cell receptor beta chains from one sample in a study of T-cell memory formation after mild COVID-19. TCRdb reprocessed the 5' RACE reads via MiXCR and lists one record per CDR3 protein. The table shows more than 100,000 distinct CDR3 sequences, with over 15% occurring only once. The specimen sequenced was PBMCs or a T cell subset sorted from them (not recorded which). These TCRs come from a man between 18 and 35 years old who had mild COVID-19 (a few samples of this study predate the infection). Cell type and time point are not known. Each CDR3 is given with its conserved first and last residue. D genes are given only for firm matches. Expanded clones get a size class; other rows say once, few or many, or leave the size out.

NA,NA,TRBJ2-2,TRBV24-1,TGTGCCACCAGTGATGCTCGTTCCTCACAGGGTACCGGGGAGCTGTTTTTT,CATSDARSSQGTGELFF
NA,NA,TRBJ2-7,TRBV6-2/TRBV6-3,TGTGCCAGCAGTTACCGACAAGGCATGATAGAGCAGTACTTC,CASSYRQGMIEQYF
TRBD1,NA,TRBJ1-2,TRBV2,TGTGCCAGCAGTGCCCGACAGGGTCAGAACTATGGCTACACCTTC,CASSARQGQNYGYTF
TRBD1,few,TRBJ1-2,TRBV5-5,TGTGCCAGCATAACCGGGACAGTAAACTATGGCTACACCTTC,CASITGTVNYGYTF
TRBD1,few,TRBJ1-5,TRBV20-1,TGCAGTGCCCGACGGGGACAGGGCAATCAGCCCCAGCATTTT,CSARRGQGNQPQHF
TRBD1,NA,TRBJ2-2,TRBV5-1,TGCGCCAGCAGCCCCGGGACAGGGATCGTGAACACCGGGGAGCTGTTTTTT,CASSPGTGIVNTGELFF
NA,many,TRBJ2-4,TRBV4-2,TGTGCCAGCAGCCCTAGGGAAAGGGGGGTCATTCAGTACTTC,CASSPRERGVIQYF
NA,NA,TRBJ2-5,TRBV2,TGTGCCAGCAAGGGGAAATGGCTAGAGACCCAGTACTTC,CASKGKWLETQYF
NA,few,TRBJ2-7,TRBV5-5,TGTGCCAGCAGCTTGGTCTTGACCTACGAGCAGTACTTC,CASSLVLTYEQYF
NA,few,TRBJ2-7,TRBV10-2,TGCGCCAGCAGTGAGTCGAGGGGGAGTTGGCCCGAGCAGTACTTC,CASSESRGSWPEQYF
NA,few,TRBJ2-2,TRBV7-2,TGTGCCAGCAGCTCCCAGGGGTCAAACACCGGGGAGCTGTTTTTT,CASSSQGSNTGELFF
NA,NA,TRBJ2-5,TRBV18,TGTGCCAGCTCACCACCGTCCATCCAAGAGACCCAGTACTTC,CASSPPSIQETQYF
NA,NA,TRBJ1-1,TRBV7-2,TGTGCCAGCAGCTTAGGGGCACATTCCGGCACTGAAGCTTTCTTT,CASSLGAHSGTEAFF
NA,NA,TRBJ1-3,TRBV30,TGTGCCTGGAGTCGAGACTCTGGAAACACCATATATTTT,CAWSRDSGNTIYF
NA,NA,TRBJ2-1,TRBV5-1,TGCGCCAGCAGCGCAGGAGTCCTGGATGAGCAGTTCTTC,CASSAGVLDEQFF
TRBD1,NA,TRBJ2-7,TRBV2,TGTGCCAGCAGCCTAGGGGACAGCAAGCCGAGCTCCTACGAGCAGTACTTC,CASSLGDSKPSSYEQYF
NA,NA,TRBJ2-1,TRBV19,TGTGCCTCCGTAGGGTACTCCTACAATGAGCAGTTCTTC,CASVGYSYNEQFF
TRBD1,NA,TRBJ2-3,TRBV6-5,TGTGCCAGCAGTGAGTCCGGGACAGGGGGCAGGGATACGCAGTATTTT,CASSESGTGGRDTQYF
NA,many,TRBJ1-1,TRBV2,TGTGCCAGCAGTGTGGTAGAGAACACTGAAGCTTTCTTT,CASSVVENTEAFF
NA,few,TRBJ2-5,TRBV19,TGTGCCAGTAGCCTTGCCGGGGGAGGCCAAGAGACCCAGTACTTC,CASSLAGGGQETQYF
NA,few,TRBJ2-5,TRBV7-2,TGTGCCAGCAGCTTAGTCTCGGGGCCCTCAGGGACCCAGTACTTC,CASSLVSGPSGTQYF
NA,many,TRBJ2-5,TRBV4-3,TGCGCCAGCAGCCAAGACTGGCAGCGCCAAGAGACCCAGTACTTC,CASSQDWQRQETQYF
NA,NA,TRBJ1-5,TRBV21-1,TGTGCCAGCAGCAGGCGGGCAGGGGGTTCATATAGCAATCAGCCCCAGCATTTT,CASSRRAGGSYSNQPQHF
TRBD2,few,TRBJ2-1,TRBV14,TGTGCCAGCAGCCAAGAAAGCGGGCTAGCGGGGGGTGATGAGCAGTTCTTC,CASSQESGLAGGDEQFF
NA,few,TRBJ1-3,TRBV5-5,TGTGCCAGCAGCTTGACAGCGGCTAACACCATATATTTT,CASSLTAANTIYF
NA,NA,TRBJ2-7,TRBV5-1,TGCGCCAGCACCCTAGGGGGGGATTTAGACGAGCAGTACTTC,CASTLGGDLDEQYF
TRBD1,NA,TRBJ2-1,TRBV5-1,TGCGCCAGCAGCCGACAGGGGGACCCCAATGAGCAGTTCTTC,CASSRQGDPNEQFF